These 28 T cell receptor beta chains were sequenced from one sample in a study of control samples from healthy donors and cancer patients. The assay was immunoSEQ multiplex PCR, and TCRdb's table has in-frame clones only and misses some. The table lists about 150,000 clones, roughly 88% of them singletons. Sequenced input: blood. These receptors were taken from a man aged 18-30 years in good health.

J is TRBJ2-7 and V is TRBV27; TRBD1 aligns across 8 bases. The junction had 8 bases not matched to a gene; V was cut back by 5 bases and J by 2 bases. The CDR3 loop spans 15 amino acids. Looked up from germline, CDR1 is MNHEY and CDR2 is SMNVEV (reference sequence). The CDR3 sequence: CASSKGTGSPYEQYF. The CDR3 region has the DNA TGTGCCAGCAGTAAAGGGACAGGTTCCCCCTACGAGCAGTACTTC.

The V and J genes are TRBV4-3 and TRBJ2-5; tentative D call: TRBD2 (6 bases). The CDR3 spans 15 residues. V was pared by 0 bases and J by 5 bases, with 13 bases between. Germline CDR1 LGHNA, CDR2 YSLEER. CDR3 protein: CASSQDFAGMETQYF. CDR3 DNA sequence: TGCGCCAGCAGCCAAGATTTTGCGGGGATGGAGACCCAGTACTTC.

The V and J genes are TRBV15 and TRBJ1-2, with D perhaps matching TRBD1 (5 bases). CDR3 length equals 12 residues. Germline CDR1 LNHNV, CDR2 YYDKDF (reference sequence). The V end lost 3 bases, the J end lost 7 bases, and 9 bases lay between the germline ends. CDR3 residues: CATSRATGGYTF. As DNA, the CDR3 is TGTGCCACCAGCAGGGCCACAGGTGGCTACACCTTC.

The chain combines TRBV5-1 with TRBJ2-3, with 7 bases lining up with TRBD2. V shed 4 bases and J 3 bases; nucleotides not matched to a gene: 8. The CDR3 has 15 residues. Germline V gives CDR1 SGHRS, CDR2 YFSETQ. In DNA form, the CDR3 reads TGCGCCAGCAGCCTCCCGGGGGGTACGACAGATACGCAGTATTTT. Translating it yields CASSLPGGTTDTQYF.

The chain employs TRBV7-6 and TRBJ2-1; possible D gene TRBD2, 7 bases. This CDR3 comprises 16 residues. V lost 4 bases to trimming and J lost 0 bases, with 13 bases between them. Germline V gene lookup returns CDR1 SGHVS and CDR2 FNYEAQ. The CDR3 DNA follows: TGTGCCAGCAGCTCCCCGGGGGGCCTCTCCTACAATGAGCAGTTCTTC. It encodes CASSSPGGLSYNEQFF.

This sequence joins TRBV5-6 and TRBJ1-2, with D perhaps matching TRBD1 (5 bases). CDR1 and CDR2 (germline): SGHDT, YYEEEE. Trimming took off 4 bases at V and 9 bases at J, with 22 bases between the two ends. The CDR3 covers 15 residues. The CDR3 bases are TGTGCCAGCAGCCCAGACGCCGGGGCTTACGTCAGCTACACCTTC. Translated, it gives CASSPDAGAYVSYTF. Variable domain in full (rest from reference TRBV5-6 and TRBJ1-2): DAGVTQSPTHLIKTRGQQVTLRCSPKSGHDTVSWYQQALGQGPQFIFQYYEEEERQRGNFPDRFSGHQFPNYSSELNVNALLLGDSALYLCASSPDAGAYVSYTFGSGTRLTVV.

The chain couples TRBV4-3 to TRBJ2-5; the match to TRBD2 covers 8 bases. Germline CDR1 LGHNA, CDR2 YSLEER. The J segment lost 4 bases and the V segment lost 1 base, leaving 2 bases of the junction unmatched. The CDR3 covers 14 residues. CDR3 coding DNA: TGCGCCAGCAGCCAAGGGACTAGCCCAGAGACCCAGTACTTC. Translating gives CASSQGTSPETQYF.

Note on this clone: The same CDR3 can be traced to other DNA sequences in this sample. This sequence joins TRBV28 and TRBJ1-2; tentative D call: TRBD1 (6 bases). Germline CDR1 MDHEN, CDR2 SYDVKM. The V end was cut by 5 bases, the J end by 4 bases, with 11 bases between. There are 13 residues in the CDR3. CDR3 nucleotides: TGTGCCAGCAGTACGACAGGTCTCTATGGCTACACCTTC. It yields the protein CASSTTGLYGYTF.

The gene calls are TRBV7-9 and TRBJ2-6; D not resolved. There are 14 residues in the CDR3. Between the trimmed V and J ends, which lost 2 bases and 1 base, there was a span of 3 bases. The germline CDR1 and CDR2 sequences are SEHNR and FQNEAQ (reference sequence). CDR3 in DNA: TGTGCCAGCAGCTTAAGGTCTGGGGCCAACGTCCTGACTTTC. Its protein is CASSLRSGANVLTF.

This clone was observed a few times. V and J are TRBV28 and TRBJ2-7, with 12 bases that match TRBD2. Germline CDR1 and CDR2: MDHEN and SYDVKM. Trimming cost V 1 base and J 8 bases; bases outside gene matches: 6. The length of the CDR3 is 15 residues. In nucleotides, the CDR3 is TGTGCCAGCAGTTTATTGGCTAGCGGGGGGGCCAAGCAGTACTTC. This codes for CASSLLASGGAKQYF.

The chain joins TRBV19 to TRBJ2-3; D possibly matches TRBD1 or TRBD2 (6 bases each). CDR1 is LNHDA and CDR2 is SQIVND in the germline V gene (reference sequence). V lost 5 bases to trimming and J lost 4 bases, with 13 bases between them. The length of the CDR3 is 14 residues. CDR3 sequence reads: CASSLQGRSDTQYF. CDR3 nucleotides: TGTGCCAGTAGTCTTCAGGGGAGGTCAGATACGCAGTATTTT.

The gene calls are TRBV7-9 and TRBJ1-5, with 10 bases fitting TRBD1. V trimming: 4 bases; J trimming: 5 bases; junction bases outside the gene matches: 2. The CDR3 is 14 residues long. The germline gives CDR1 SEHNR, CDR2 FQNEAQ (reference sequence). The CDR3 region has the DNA TGTGCCAGCAGCTGGACAGGGGGATATCAGCCCCAGCATTTT. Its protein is CASSWTGGYQPQHF.

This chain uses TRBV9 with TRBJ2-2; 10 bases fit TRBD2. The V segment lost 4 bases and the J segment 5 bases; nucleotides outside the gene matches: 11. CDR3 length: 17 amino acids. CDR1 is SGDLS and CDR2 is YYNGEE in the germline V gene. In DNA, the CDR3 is TGTGCCAGCAGCCCCAGGCTAGCGGGGGCTCGGACCGGGGAGCTGTTTTTT. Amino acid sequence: CASSPRLAGARTGELFF.

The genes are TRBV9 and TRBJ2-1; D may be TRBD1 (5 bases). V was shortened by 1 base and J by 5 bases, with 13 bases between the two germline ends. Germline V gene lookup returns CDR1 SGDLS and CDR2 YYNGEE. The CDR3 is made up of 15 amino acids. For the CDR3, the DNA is TGTGCCAGCAGCGTACAGGGCTCTGGGAACAATGAGCAGTTCTTC. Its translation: CASSVQGSGNNEQFF.

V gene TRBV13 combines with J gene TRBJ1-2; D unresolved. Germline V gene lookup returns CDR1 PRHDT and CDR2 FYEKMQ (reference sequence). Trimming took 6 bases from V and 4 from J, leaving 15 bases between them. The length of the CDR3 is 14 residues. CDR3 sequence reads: CASRPGRTVYGYTF. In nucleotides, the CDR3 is TGTGCCAGCAGACCCGGACGGACGGTCTATGGCTACACCTTC. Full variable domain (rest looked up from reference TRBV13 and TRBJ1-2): AAGVIQSPRHLIKEKRETATLKCYPIPRHDTVYWYQQGPGQDPQFLISFYEKMQSDKGSIPDRFSAQQFSDYHSELNMSSLELGDSALYFCASRPGRTVYGYTFGSGTRLTVV.

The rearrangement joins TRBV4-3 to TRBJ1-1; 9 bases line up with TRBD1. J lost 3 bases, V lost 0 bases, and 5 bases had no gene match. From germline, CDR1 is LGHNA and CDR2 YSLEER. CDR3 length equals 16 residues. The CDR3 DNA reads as TGCGCCAGCAGCCAAGACTACAGGGGGCACGACACTGAAGCTTTCTTT. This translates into CASSQDYRGHDTEAFF.

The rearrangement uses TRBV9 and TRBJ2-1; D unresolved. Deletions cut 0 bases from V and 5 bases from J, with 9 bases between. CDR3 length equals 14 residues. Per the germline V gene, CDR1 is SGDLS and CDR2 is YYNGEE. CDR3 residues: CASSVGRLDNEQFF. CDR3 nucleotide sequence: TGTGCCAGCAGCGTAGGAAGGCTTGACAATGAGCAGTTCTTC.

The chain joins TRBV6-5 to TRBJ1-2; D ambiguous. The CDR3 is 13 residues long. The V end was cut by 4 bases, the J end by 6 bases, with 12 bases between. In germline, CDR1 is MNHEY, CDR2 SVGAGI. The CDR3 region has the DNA TGTGCCAGCAGTTTAGGACCGAGAAATGGCTACACCTTC. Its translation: CASSLGPRNGYTF.

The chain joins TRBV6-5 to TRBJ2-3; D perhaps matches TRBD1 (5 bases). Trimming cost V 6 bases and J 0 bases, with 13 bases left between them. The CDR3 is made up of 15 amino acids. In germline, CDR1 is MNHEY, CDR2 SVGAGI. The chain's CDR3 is CASSPDRISTDTQYF. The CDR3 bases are TGTGCCAGCAGCCCCGACAGAATTAGCACAGATACGCAGTATTTT.

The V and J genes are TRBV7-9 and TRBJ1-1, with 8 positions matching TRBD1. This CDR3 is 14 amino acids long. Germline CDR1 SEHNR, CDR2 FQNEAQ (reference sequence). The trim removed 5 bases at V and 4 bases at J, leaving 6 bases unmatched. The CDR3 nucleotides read TGTGCCAGCAGCCACGGACAGGGTGGCACTGAAGCTTTCTTT. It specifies CASSHGQGGTEAFF.

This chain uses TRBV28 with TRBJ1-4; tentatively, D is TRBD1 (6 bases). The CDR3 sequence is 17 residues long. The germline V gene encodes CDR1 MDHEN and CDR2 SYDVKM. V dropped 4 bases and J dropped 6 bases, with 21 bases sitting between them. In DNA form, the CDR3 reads TGTGCCAGCAGTTCTTATTGGCGGGGGCATTCCGATGAAAAACTGTTTTTT. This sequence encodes CASSSYWRGHSDEKLFF.

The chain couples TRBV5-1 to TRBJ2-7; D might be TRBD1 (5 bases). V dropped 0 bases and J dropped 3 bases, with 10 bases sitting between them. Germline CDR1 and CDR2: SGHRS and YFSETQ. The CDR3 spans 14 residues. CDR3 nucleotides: TGCGCCAGCAGCTTGGCGGCAGGGATCTACGAGCAGTACTTC. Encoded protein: CASSLAAGIYEQYF.

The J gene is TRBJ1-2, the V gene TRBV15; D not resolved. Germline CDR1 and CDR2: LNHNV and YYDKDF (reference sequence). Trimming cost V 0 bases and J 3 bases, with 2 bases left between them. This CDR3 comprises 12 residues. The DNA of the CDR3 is TGTGCCACCAGCAGAGACGACTATGGCTACACCTTC. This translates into CATSRDDYGYTF. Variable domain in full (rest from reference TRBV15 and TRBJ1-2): DAMVIQNPRYQVTQFGKPVTLSCSQTLNHNVMYWYQQKSSQAPKLLFHYYDKDFNNEADTPDNFQSRRPNTSFCFLDIRSPGLGDTAMYLCATSRDDYGYTFGSGTRLTVV.

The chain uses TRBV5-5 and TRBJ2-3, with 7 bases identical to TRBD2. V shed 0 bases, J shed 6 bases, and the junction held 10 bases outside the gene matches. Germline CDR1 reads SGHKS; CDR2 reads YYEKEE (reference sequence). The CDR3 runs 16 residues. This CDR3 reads CASSLEGGFLYDTQYF. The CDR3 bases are TGTGCCAGCAGCTTGGAGGGAGGGTTTTTATACGATACGCAGTATTTT.

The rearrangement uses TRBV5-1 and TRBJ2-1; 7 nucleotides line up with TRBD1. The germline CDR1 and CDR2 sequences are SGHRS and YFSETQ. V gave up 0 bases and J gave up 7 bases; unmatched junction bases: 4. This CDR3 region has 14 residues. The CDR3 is CASSLEGARNEQFF. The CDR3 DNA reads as TGCGCCAGCAGCTTGGAGGGGGCGCGAAATGAGCAGTTCTTC.

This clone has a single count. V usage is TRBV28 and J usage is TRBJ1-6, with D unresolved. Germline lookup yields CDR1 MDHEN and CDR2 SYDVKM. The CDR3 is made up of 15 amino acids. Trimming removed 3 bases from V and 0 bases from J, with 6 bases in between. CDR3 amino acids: CASSFLVSYNSPLHF. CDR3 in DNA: TGTGCCAGCAGTTTCTTAGTCTCCTATAATTCACCCCTCCACTTT.

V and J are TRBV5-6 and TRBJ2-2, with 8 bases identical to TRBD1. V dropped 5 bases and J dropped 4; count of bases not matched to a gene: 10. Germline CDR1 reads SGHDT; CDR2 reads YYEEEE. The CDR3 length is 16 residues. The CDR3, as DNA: TGTGCCAGCAGACCGTCCGGGACAGGTGTCACCGGGGAGCTGTTTTTT. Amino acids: CASRPSGTGVTGELFF.

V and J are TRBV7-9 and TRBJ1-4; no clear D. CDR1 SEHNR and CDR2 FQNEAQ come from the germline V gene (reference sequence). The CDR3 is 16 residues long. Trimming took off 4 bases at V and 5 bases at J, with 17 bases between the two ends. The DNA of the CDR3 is TGTGCCAGCAGCTCCCTTGCCCGGGTGGGGAATGAAAAACTGTTTTTT. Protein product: CASSSLARVGNEKLFF.